This T cell receptor beta chain was documented in a study of neurological immune-mediated disorders. This CDR3 has 14 amino acids. V shed 4 bases, J shed 7 bases, and the junction held 7 bases outside the gene matches. Germline CDR1 reads DFQATT; CDR2 reads SNEGSKA (reference sequence). As for time point: technical triplicate 1. Sorted libraries were derived from roughly 910,000 CD4+ or CD8+ T cells. Synthesis of cDNA was performed by 5'RACE using 10-nucleotide random UMIs. Every sequencing run produced over 180 million TCR-beta sequences that came from 15-18 subjects. In TCRdb, the 5' RACE reads were re-called with MiXCR into one record per CDR3 protein. Here the sample spans tens of thousands of distinct CDR3 sequences, around 13% being singletons. This clonotype has ten or more counts.

The rearrangement links TRBV20-1 to TRBJ2-1; 10 bases match TRBD1. This sequence originates from a female donor with HTLV-1-associated myelopathy (HAM/TSP). The sequenced sample consisted of CD4+ T cells from blood. The chain's CDR3 is CSATRTGGSNEQFF. The CDR3 coding sequence is TGCAGTGCTACTAGGACAGGGGGTTCAAATGAGCAGTTCTTC.